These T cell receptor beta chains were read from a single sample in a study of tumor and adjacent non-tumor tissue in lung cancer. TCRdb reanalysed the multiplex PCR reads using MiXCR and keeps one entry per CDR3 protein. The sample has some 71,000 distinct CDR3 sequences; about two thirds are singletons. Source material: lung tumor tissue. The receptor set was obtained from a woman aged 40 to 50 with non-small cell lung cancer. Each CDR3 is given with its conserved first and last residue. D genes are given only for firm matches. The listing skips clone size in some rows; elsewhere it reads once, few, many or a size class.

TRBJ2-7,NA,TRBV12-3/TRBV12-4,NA,TGTGCCAGCAGCGGTGGGACCTACGAGCAGTACTTC,CASSGGTYEQYF
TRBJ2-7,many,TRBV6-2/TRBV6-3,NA,TGTGCCAGCAGTTACTCGGCCGGTTACGAGCAGTACTTC,CASSYSAGYEQYF
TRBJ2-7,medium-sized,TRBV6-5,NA,TGTGCCAGCAGTTCCCCAAGTAAGGGGTACGAGCAGTACTTC,CASSSPSKGYEQYF
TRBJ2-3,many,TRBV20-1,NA,TGCAGTGCTAGAGATCCCAGCGGAACCACAGATACGCAGTATTTT,CSARDPSGTTDTQYF
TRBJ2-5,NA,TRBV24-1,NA,TGTGTCACTAGTGATGGACACAGGGAGACCCAGTACTTC,CVTSDGHRETQYF
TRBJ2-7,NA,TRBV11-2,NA,TGTGGCAGGAGCTTAGTCTCAAACTTTTACGAGCAGTACTTC,CGRSLVSNFYEQYF
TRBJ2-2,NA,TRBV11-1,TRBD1,TGTGCCAGTAGCAAAAGGGACAGGGGGCCCTGGGAGCTGTTTTTT,CASSKRDRGPWELFF
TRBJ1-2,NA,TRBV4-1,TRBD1,TGCGCCAGTAGCCAAGACCCACAGGGGGACTATGGCTACATCTTC,CASSQDPQGDYGYIF
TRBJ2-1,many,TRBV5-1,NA,TGCGCCAGCAGCCAGATGGGGGATGAGCAGTTCTTC,CASSQMGDEQFF
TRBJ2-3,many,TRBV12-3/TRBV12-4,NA,TGTGCCAGCAGTTTAGGTGGGACCTACACAGATACGCAGTATTTT,CASSLGGTYTDTQYF
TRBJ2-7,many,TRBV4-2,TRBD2,TGTGCCAGCAGCCCCCTAGCGGGCTACTACGAGCAGTACTTC,CASSPLAGYYEQYF
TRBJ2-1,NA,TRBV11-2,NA,TGTGTCAGCATCAAGACACCAGCTGCACTGTACAATGAGCAGTTCTTC,CVSIKTPAALYNEQFF
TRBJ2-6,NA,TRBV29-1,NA,TGCAGCATTGATTCCGGGGGATCTGGGGCCGACGTCCTGACTTTC,CSIDSGGSGADVLTF
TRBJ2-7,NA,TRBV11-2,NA,TGTGCCAACAGCTCACCCGGTCGGGCGGAGGGCGACGACGAGCAGTACTTC,CANSSPGRAEGDDEQYF
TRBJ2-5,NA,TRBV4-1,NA,TGCGCCAACAGCCAAGGGTTGGGGACACAAGATACTCAGTACTTC,CANSQGLGTQDTQYF
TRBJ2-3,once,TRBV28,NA,TGTGTCAGCGGACCCAGCGACAGATTCACAGATACGCAGTATTTT,CVSGPSDRFTDTQYF
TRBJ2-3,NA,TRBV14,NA,TGTGCCAGCCGCCAAGATGCGGGAATTGATGGCGCAGACACGCAGTATTTT,CASRQDAGIDGADTQYF
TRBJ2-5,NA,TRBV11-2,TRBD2,TGTGCAAGCAGCCGGTCCACTAGTGGGCGGGAGACCCGGTACTTC,CASSRSTSGRETRYF
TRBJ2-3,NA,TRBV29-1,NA,TGCAGCGTCAGGGGAAACACAGATACGCGGTATTTT,CSVRGNTDTRYF
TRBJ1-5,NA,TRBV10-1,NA,TGCGCCAGCAGTGAATCGGGTCAGCCCCATCATTTT,CASSESGQPHHF
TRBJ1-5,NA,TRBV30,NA,TGTCTCTGGGGACGGCCCAATCAGCCCCAGCATTTT,CLWGRPNQPQHF
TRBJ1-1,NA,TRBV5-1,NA,TGCGCCAGCAACCCTCTAGGAGGGGCGGGGGACACTGAAGCTTTCTTT,CASNPLGGAGDTEAFF
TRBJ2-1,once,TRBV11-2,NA,TGTGCCAGGAGCTCAGTAGTGGGAGAGGGGTTCTTC,CARSSVVGEGFF
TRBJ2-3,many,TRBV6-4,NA,TGTGCCAGCAGTGACGAGGGCGATACGCAGTATTTT,CASSDEGDTQYF
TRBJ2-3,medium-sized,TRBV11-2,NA,TGTGCCAGCAGCTTGACAGATACGCAGTATTTT,CASSLTDTQYF
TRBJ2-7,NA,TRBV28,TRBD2,TGTGCCAGCAGATTCGGGGGGGCCACCTACGAGCAGTACTTC,CASRFGGATYEQYF
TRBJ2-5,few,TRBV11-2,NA,TGTGCCTGCAGCGCCCCACCGGGCGGGGCTACGGGAGTGACCCAGTACTTC,CACSAPPGGATGVTQYF
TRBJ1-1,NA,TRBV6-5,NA,TGTGCCAGCAGTTGCCAGAGTGGTGGCGGCACTGAAGCTTCCTTT,CASSCQSGGGTEASF
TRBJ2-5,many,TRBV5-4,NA,TGTGCCAGCAGCTTGGGGCTGAACCAAGAGACCCAGTACTTC,CASSLGLNQETQYF
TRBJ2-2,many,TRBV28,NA,TGTGCCAGCATGGGGGCAGGGGGAGGCACCGGGGAGCTGTTTTTT,CASMGAGGGTGELFF
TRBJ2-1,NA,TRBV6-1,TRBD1,TGTGCCAGCAGAGAGGACAGGTACTACAATGAGCAGTTCTTC,CASREDRYYNEQFF
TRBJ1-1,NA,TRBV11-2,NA,TGTGCCAGCAGCCGACAGTCTAACACTGAAACTTTCTTT,CASSRQSNTETFF
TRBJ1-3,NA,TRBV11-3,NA,TGTACCAGCAGCTTGGATCCCAGTGGCACCATATATTTT,CTSSLDPSGTIYF
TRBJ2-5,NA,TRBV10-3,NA,TGTGCCATCAGAGAGTCTGCTAGGGTAGGGACCCAGTACTTC,CAIRESARVGTQYF
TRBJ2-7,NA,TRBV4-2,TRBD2,TGTGCCAGCAGCCGGGAGAGGGAGGGGCGATACGAGCAGTACTTC,CASSREREGRYEQYF
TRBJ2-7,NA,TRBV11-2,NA,TGTGCCAGCAGCTTAGGGCCCGGAATCTACGAGCAGTACTTC,CASSLGPGIYEQYF
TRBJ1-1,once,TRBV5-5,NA,TGTGCCAGCAGCTTGTTGGCCAGTGACACTGAAGCCTTCTTC,CASSLLASDTEAFF
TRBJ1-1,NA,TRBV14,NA,TGTACCAGCAGCCGGGGGCCCGGAATGAACACTGAAGATTTCTTT,CTSSRGPGMNTEDFF
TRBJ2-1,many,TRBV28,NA,TGTGCCAGCAGTCTATACAGGGATGGGCAGTTCTTC,CASSLYRDGQFF
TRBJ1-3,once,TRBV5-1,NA,TGCACCAGCAGCTTGGGTGGACAGACTACTGGAAACACCATATATTTT,CTSSLGGQTTGNTIYF
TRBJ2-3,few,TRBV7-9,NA,TGTGCCAGCAGTTTCGGACGGCGAGGCTACTCCACAGATACGCAGTATTTT,CASSFGRRGYSTDTQYF
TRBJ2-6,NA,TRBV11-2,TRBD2,TGTGCCGGCAGCTTAAGACTAGCGGGGTTCACCGAGATTTCTGGGGCCAACGTCCTGGCTTTC,CAGSLRLAGFTEISGANVLAF
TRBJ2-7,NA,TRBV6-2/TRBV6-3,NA,TGTACCAGCAGTTTGGCAGGAAATGCAAGGGCCGAGCAGTACTTC,CTSSLAGNARAEQYF
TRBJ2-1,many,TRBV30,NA,TGTGCCTGGAGTGGGGCCCGAGGGTACAATGAGCAGTTCTTC,CAWSGARGYNEQFF
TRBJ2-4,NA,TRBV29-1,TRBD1,TGCAGCGTTGAGGACAGGGGGCTGGAAAAGATTCAGTACTTC,CSVEDRGLEKIQYF
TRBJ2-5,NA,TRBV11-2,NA,TGTGCCAGTAGCTTAGAATCCGCGTCCCACGAGACCCAGTACTTC,CASSLESASHETQYF
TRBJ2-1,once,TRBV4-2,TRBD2,TGTGCCAGCAGCCGGACCTACGGGGGGGCCTACAATGGGCAGTTCTTT,CASSRTYGGAYNGQFF
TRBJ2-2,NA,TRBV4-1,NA,TGCGCCATCAGCCAAGATCATAGTAGCGGCGGGGAGCTGTTTTTT,CAISQDHSSGGELFF
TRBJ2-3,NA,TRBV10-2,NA,TGCGCCAGCAGATTGATGCCTAGTGGTCTCACAGATACGCAGTATTTT,CASRLMPSGLTDTQYF
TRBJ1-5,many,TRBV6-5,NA,TGTGCCAGCAGAGAAAATAGCAATCAGCCCCAGCATTTT,CASRENSNQPQHF
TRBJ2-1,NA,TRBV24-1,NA,TGTGCCACCAGTGCCAGTCCAAGCTCCTACAGTGAGCAGTTCTTC,CATSASPSSYSEQFF
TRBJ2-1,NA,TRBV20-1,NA,TGCAGTGCCCCCTTGGAGGGGCTGTGGAACAATGAGCAGTTCTTC,CSAPLEGLWNNEQFF
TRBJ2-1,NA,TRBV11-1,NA,TGTTCGAGCAGCTTATGGGTGGTAGTTTACAATGAGCAGTTCTTC,CSSSLWVVVYNEQFF
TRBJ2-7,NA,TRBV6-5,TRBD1,TGTGCTAACAGGGGACAGGCTTGGGACAAGCAGTACTTC,CANRGQAWDKQYF
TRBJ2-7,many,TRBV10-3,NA,TGTGCCATCAGTAGGGGACCCGCCTACGAGCAGTACTTC,CAISRGPAYEQYF
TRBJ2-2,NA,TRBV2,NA,TGTGCCAGCAGTGGTCGGACAACGAACACCGGTGAGCTGTTTTTT,CASSGRTTNTGELFF
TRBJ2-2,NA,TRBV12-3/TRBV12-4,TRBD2,TGTGCCGGCAGTAGTACTAGCGGGGGGAACACCGGGGAGCTGTTTTTT,CAGSSTSGGNTGELFF
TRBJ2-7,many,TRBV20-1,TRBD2,TGCAGTGGTAGTCGGGGGACTAGCGGGAGATTGACCTACGAGCAGTACTTC,CSGSRGTSGRLTYEQYF
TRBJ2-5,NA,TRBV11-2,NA,TGTGCCAGCAGCTTAGTCGGGCGGAGGGTCCGAGAGGCCCAGTACTTC,CASSLVGRRVREAQYF